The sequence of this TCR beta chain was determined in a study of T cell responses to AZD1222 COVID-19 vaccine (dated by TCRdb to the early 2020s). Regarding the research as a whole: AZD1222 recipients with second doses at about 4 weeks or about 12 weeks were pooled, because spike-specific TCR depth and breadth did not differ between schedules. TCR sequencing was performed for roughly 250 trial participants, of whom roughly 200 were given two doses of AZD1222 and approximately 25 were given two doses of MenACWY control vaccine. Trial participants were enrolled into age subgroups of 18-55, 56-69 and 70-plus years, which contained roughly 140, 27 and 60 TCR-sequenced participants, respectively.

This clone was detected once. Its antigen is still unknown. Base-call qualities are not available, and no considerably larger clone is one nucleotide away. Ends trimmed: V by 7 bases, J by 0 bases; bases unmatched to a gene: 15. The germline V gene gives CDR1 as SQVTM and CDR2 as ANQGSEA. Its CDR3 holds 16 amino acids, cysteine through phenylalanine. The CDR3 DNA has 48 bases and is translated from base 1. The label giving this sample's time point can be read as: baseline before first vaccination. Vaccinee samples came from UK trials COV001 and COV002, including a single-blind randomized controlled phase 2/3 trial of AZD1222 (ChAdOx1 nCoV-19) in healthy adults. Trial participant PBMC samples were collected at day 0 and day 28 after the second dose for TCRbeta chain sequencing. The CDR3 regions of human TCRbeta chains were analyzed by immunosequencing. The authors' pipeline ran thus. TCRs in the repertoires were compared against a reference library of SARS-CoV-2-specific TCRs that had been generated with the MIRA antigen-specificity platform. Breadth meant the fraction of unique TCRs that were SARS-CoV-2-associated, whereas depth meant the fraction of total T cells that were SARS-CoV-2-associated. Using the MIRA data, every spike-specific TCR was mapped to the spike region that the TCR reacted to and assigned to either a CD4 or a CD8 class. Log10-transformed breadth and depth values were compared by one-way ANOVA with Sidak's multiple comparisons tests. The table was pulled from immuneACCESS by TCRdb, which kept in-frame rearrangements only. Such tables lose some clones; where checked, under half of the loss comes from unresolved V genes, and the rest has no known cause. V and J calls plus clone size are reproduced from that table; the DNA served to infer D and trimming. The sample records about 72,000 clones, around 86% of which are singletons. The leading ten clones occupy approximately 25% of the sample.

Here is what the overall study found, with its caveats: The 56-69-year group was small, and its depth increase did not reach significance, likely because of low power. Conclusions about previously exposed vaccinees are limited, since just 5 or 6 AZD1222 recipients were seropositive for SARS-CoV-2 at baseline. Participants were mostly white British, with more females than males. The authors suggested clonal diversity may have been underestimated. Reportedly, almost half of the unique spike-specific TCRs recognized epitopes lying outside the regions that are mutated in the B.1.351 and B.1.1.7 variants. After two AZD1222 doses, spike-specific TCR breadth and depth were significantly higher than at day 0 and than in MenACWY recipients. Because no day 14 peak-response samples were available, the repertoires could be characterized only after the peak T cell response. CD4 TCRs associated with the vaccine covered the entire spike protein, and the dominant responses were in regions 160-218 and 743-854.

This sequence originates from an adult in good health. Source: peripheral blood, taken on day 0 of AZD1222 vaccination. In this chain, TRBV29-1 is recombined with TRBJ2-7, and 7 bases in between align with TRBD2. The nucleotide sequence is TGCAGCGCCTTACTAGCGCAAACCTTTAGCTCCTACGAGCAGTACTTC. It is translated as CSALLAQTFSSYEQYF.